This TCR beta chain was sequenced in a study of siplizumab effects on memory and regulatory T cells. Findings and limits, study-wide: Siplizumab significantly brought down the alloreactive sequences that trace back to unstimulated CD4+ memory cells. Unstimulated subsets accounted for the mapping of only a minor share of the clones that were alloreactive.

A remark on this clone: Its antigen is unknown.

TCRdb keeps only in-frame clones here, not all; method: immunoSEQ multiplex PCR. The sample holds some 65,000 clones, 75% to 90% seen once. Germline V gives CDR1 LNHDA, CDR2 SQIVND (reference sequence). The junction had 16 bases not matched to a gene; V was cut back by 4 bases and J by 6 bases. The CDR3 spans 17 residues. Source material: Tregs sorted from blood. This sequence joins TRBV19 and TRBJ2-5; 8 nucleotides agree with TRBD2. This clonotype was obtained from a human donor in good health. CDR3 in amino acids: CASSRPGSGSVSKTQYF. CDR3 bases: TGTGCCAGTAGTAGACCGGGGAGCGGGAGTGTCTCAAAGACCCAGTACTTC.